The 17 T cell receptor beta chains given below trace back to one sample, sequenced in a study of control samples from healthy donors and cancer patients. The repertoire was sequenced with immunoSEQ multiplex PCR; TCRdb's copy has only in-frame clones and lacks some. The top ten hold roughly 2.5% of the sample, which has about 130,000 clones, approximately 90% seen once. The sample consisted of blood. These TCRs come from a man between 18 and 35 years old in good health.

V is TRBV6-6 and J is TRBJ1-5; TRBD1 matches 7 bases. Germline trimming cut 5 bases from V and 6 bases from J; bases unmatched to any gene: 7. The CDR3 has 14 amino acids. CDR1 and CDR2 (germline): MNHNY, SVGAGI (reference sequence). This CDR3 reads CASSQTAGGQPQHF. The CDR3 DNA reads as TGTGCCAGCAGTCAAACCGCAGGGGGTCAGCCCCAGCATTTT.

The CDR3 sequence is CASSPSYGYTF. Here the CDR3 DNA reads TGTGCCAGCAGTCCGAGCTATGGCTACACCTTC. V is TRBV28 and J is TRBJ1-2, with D uncertain. V lost 5 bases and J 4 bases, leaving 5 bases between the germline ends. Germline-derived CDR1 and CDR2 are MDHEN and SYDVKM. The CDR3 consists of 11 residues.

The V gene is TRBV4-3, the J gene TRBJ1-6; D gene ambiguous. The CDR3 runs to 13 residues. V lost 4 bases and J lost 10, with 11 bases in between. CDR1 LGHNA and CDR2 YSLEER come from the germline V gene. The CDR3 nucleotides are TGCGCCAGCAGCCCCCAACTGGAGTCACCCCTCCACTTT. Translating it yields CASSPQLESPLHF.

The rearrangement uses TRBV4-1 and TRBJ2-7; 10 bases line up with TRBD1. Germline trimming cut 9 bases from V and 2 bases from J; bases unmatched to any gene: 4. The CDR3 runs 13 residues. In germline, CDR1 is MGHRA, CDR2 YSYEKL. CDR3 nucleotide sequence: TGCGCCAGTCGTGGGACAGGGGCCTACGAGCAGTACTTC. Amino acid sequence: CASRGTGAYEQYF.

J is TRBJ2-7 and V is TRBV6-1, with TRBD2 as a possible D gene (6 bases). The germline V and J ends were trimmed by 2 bases and 0 bases, with 11 bases remaining between them. Germline lookup yields CDR1 MNHNS and CDR2 SASEGT. The CDR3 sequence is 15 residues long. The CDR3 protein is CASSETTTSSYEQYV. The DNA for the CDR3 is TGTGCCAGCAGTGAAACTACGACTAGCTCCTACGAGCAGTACGTC.

This clone was found once. This chain joins TRBV6-1 and TRBJ2-5; 10 nucleotides match TRBD1. This CDR3 has 16 residues. Germline CDR1 is MNHNS and CDR2 is SASEGT. Trimming took 2 bases from V and 3 from J; bases not matched to a gene: 6. The CDR3 DNA reads as TGTGCCAGCAGTGAACATACCGGGACAGGGGAAGAGACCCAGTACTTC. Translated: CASSEHTGTGEETQYF.

The chain is built from TRBV2 and TRBJ1-1, with D unclear. Germline lookup yields CDR1 SNHLY and CDR2 FYNNEI. The CDR3 has 13 amino acids. V lost 4 bases and J lost 2, with 8 bases in between. CDR3 DNA sequence: TGTGCCAGCAGTGGTTGGGTTAACACTGAAGCTTTCTTT. Protein: CASSGWVNTEAFF.

The gene calls are TRBV9 and TRBJ2-3; D not resolved. This CDR3 spans 13 amino acids. V was trimmed by 4 bases and J by 6 bases, leaving 12 bases between them. Germline CDR1 SGDLS, CDR2 YYNGEE. CDR3 nucleotides: TGTGCCAGCAGCCCATCCTTGCTCGATACGCAGTATTTT. It encodes CASSPSLLDTQYF. Supplemented by reference TRBV9 and TRBJ2-3, the full variable domain reads DSGVTQTPKHLITATGQRVTLRCSPRSGDLSVYWYQQSLDQGLQFLIQYYNGEERAKGNILERFSAQQFPDLHSELNLSSLELGDSALYFCASSPSLLDTQYFGPGTRLTVL.

This clone was detected once. The V call is TRBV6-5, the J call TRBJ2-5; a possible D gene is TRBD1 (5 bases). The CDR3 consists of 12 residues. V lost 8 bases, J lost 5 bases, and 12 bases lay in between. The germline CDR1 and CDR2 sequences are MNHEY and SVGAGI. Written as DNA, the CDR3 is TGTGCCAGCGCCAGGGTTGGGGAGACCCAGTACTTC. This sequence encodes CASARVGETQYF.

This clone appeared a few times. V usage is TRBV7-8 and J usage is TRBJ1-3; unclear D gene. The CDR3 covers 15 residues. Germline V lookup: CDR1 SGHVS, CDR2 FQNEAQ. V shed 2 bases and J shed 4 bases, with 12 bases lying between them. CDR3 nucleotides: TGTGCCAGCAGCTTATCCGCCGGGTCCGGAAACACCATATATTTT. Its translation: CASSLSAGSGNTIYF.

This clone showed up just once. The chain combines TRBV6-5 with TRBJ1-5; D ambiguous. CDR1 is MNHEY, CDR2 SVGAGI, per germline. CDR3 size: 14 residues. V was shortened by 6 bases and J by 0 bases, with 9 bases between the two germline ends. In DNA, the CDR3 is TGTGCCAGCAGCCCGTCCGATAGCAATCAGCCCCAGCATTTT. Protein product: CASSPSDSNQPQHF.

This clone was counted only a few times. The chain joins TRBV2 to TRBJ2-7; perhaps D is TRBD1 or TRBD2 (5 bases each). V was trimmed by 3 bases and J by 2 bases, leaving 11 bases between them. The germline CDR1 and CDR2 sequences are SNHLY and FYNNEI. CDR3 length: 14 residues. The CDR3 region has the DNA TGTGCCAGCAGTGAGCCTGGGACGACCTACGAGCAGTACTTC. This translates into CASSEPGTTYEQYF.

The V and J genes are TRBV2 and TRBJ1-1; TRBD1 might be the D (5 bases). Trimming took 4 bases from V and 1 from J, leaving 10 bases between them. The CDR3 loop spans 14 amino acids. Germline values: CDR1 SNHLY, CDR2 FYNNEI. CDR3 amino acids: CASSVHRTNTEAFF. The CDR3 bases are TGTGCCAGCAGTGTGCACAGGACGAACACTGAAGCTTTCTTT.

The gene calls are TRBV11-2 and TRBJ1-1, with TRBD1 matching 8 bases. The CDR3 sequence is 15 residues long. V lost 3 bases to trimming and J lost 4 bases; unmatched junction nucleotides: 7. CDR1 SGHAT and CDR2 FQNNGV come from the germline V gene. CDR3 residues: CASSLTGAGVTEAFF. The CDR3 DNA follows: TGTGCCAGCAGCTTGACAGGGGCGGGAGTCACTGAAGCTTTCTTT.

This chain links TRBV29-1 with TRBJ1-2, with D unclear. Trimming removed 3 bases at V and 3 bases at J, with 11 bases between. Per the germline V gene, CDR1 is SQVTM and CDR2 is ANQGSEA. The length of the CDR3 is 13 residues. This chain's CDR3 is CSVDNQEYYGYTF. The CDR3 DNA reads as TGCAGCGTTGATAATCAGGAATACTATGGCTACACCTTC.

The V call is TRBV7-9, the J call TRBJ1-1, with a weak D call TRBD1 (5 bases). The germline CDR1 and CDR2 sequences are SEHNR and FQNEAQ (reference sequence). V shed 5 bases and J shed 4 bases, with 11 bases lying between them. This CDR3 contains 13 residues. The CDR3 DNA reads TGTGCCAGCAGCGGAGGGAGGGGCACTGAAGCTTTCTTT. Protein: CASSGGRGTEAFF.

The V gene is TRBV9, the J gene TRBJ2-5; the match to TRBD2 covers 9 bases. The germline CDR1 and CDR2 sequences are SGDLS and YYNGEE. The CDR3 extends over 16 amino acids. With 0 bases clipped from V and 2 bases from J, the junction kept 5 bases outside the gene matches. The CDR3 here is CASSVDGLAGQETQYF. The CDR3, as DNA: TGTGCCAGCAGCGTAGATGGGCTAGCGGGGCAAGAGACCCAGTACTTC.